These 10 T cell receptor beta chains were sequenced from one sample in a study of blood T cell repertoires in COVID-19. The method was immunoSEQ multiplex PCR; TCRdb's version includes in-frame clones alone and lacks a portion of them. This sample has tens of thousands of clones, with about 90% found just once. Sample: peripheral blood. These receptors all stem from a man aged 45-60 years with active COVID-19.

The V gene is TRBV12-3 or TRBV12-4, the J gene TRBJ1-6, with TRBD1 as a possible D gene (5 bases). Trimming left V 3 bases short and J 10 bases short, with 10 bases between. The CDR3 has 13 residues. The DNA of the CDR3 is TGTGCCAGCAGTTTCGCAGCAGGGTCACCCCTCCACTTT. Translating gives CASSFAAGSPLHF.

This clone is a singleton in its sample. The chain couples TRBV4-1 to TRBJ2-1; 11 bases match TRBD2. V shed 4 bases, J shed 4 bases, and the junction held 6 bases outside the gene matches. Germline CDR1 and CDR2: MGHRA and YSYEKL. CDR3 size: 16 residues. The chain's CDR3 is CASSRRSGGDYNEQFF. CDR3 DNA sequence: TGCGCCAGCAGCCGCCGTAGCGGGGGGGATTACAATGAGCAGTTCTTC.

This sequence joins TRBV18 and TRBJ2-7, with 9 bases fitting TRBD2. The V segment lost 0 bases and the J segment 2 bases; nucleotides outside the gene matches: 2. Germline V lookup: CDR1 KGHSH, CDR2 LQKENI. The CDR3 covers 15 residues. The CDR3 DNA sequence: TGTGCCAGCTCACCACCTCTAGCGGGGACCTACGAGCAGTACTTC. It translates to CASSPPLAGTYEQYF.

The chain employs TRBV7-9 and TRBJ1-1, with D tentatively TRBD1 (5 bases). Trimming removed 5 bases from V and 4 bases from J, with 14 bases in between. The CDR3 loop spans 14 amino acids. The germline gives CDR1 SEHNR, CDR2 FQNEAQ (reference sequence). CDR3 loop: CASSPWGERTEAFF. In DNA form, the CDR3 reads TGTGCCAGCAGCCCATGGGGGGAGCGCACTGAAGCTTTCTTT.

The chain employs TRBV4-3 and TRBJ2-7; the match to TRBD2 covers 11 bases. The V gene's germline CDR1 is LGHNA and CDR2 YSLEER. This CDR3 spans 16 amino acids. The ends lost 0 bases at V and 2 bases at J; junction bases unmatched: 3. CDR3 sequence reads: CASSQELAGVAYEQYF. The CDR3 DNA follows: TGCGCCAGCAGCCAAGAACTAGCGGGAGTGGCCTACGAGCAGTACTTC.

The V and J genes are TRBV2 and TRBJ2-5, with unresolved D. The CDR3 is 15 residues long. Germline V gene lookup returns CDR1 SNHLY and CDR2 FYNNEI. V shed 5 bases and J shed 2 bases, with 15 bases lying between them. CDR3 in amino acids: CASSPSPGLQETQYF. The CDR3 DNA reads TGTGCCAGCAGTCCAAGCCCAGGATTACAAGAGACCCAGTACTTC.

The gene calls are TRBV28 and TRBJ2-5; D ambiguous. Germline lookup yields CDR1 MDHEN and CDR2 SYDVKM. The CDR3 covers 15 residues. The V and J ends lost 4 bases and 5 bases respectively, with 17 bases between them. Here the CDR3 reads CASSSISGSRETQYF. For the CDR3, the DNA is TGTGCCAGCAGTTCCATCTCCGGAAGCAGGGAGACCCAGTACTTC.

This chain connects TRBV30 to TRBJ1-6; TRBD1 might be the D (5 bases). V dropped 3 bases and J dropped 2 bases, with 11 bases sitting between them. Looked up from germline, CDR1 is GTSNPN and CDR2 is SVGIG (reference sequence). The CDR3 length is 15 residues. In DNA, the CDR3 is TGTGCCTGGAGAGCGGGGGGGGCCTATAATTCACCCCTCCACTTT. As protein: CAWRAGGAYNSPLHF.

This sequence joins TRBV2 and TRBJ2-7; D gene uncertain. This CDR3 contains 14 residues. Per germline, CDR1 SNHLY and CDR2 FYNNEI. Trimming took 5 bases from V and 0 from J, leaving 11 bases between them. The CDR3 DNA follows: TGTGCCAGCAGTACGGCACTAAGCTCCTACGAGCAGTACTTC. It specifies CASSTALSSYEQYF.

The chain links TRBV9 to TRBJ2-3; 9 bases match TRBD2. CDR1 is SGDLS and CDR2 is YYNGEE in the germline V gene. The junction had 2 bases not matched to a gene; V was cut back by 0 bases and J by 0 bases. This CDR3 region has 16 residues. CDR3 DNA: TGTGCCAGCAGCGTAGGGGGACTAGCAAGCACAGATACGCAGTATTTT. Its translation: CASSVGGLASTDTQYF.